These 21 T cell receptor beta chains originate from one sample sequenced in a study of neoadjuvant anti-PD-1 for oral cavity cancer. Clones were sequenced by immunoSEQ multiplex PCR, and TCRdb holds only the in-frame ones, with some missing. The table includes under 20,000 clones, approximately 70% detected once. The starting material was PBMCs, obtained before nivolumab (anti-PD-1) treatment. The source is a person between 35 and 79 years old with oral cavity squamous cell carcinoma.

The genes are TRBV27 and TRBJ1-1, with D possibly TRBD1 on 5 matching bases. The CDR3 loop spans 14 amino acids. V lost 8 bases to trimming and J lost 4 bases, with 17 bases between them. CDR1 MNHEY and CDR2 SMNVEV come from the germline V gene (reference sequence). The CDR3 DNA sequence: TGTGCCAGCGTTAGGAACACAGGCTCCACTGAAGCTTTCTTT. Its protein product is CASVRNTGSTEAFF.

V is TRBV5-4 and J is TRBJ2-6; possible D gene TRBD1, 6 bases. Trimming pared 2 bases from V and 1 base from J, leaving 7 bases between. The CDR3 length is 15 residues. The V gene's germline CDR1 is SGHNT and CDR2 YYREEE (reference sequence). The CDR3 sequence is CASSFQGSGANVLTF. Here the CDR3 DNA reads TGTGCCAGCAGCTTTCAGGGGTCTGGGGCCAACGTCCTGACTTTC.

V gene TRBV5-8 combines with J gene TRBJ1-3, with 7 bases identical to TRBD1. The length of the CDR3 is 18 residues. Germline V gives CDR1 SGHTS, CDR2 YDEGEE. The trim removed 4 bases at V and 0 bases at J, leaving 13 bases unmatched. The CDR3 DNA reads as TGTGCCAGCAGCGCCGGGACAGACTCCTTCTCCTCTGGAAACACCATATATTTT. Translated, it gives CASSAGTDSFSSGNTIYF. Combining the CDR3 with reference TRBV5-8 and TRBJ1-3 gives the whole variable domain EAGVTQSPTHLIKTRGQQATLRCSPISGHTSVYWYQQALGLGLQFLLWYDEGEERNRGNFPPRFSGRQFPNYSSELNVNALELEDSALYLCASSAGTDSFSSGNTIYFGEGSWLTVV.

The CDR3 protein is CASSLPAGANEQFF. CDR3 coding DNA: TGTGCCAGCAGCTTACCAGCGGGAGCAAATGAGCAGTTCTTC. The rearrangement joins TRBV11-1 to TRBJ2-1; TRBD2 agrees at 8 bases. The germline V gene has CDR1 SGHAT and CDR2 FQDESV (reference sequence). The CDR3 contains 14 residues. V lost 2 bases to trimming and J lost 7 bases; unmatched junction nucleotides: 4.

This clone appeared once. The V and J genes are TRBV9 and TRBJ2-1, with D possibly called TRBD1 or TRBD2 (6 bases each). The CDR3 is made up of 16 amino acids. V was pared by 4 bases and J by 0 bases, with 14 bases between. Germline CDR1 reads SGDLS; CDR2 reads YYNGEE. CDR3 protein: CASSPEGGTSYNEQFF. The CDR3 DNA reads TGTGCCAGCAGCCCCGAGGGGGGAACCTCCTACAATGAGCAGTTCTTC. The variable domain in full, completed from reference TRBV9 and TRBJ2-1, reads DSGVTQTPKHLITATGQRVTLRCSPRSGDLSVYWYQQSLDQGLQFLIQYYNGEERAKGNILERFSAQQFPDLHSELNLSSLELGDSALYFCASSPEGGTSYNEQFFGPGTRLTVL.

The V call is TRBV7-2, the J call TRBJ1-2, with D unresolved. The germline CDR1 and CDR2 sequences are SGHTA and FQGNSA. The CDR3 is made up of 14 amino acids. Trimming left V 5 bases short and J 4 bases short, with 14 bases between. The CDR3 nucleotides are TGTGCCAGCAGCCCCCCGAGGGAGATCTATGGCTACACCTTC. This encodes CASSPPREIYGYTF. The full variable domain, its missing parts supplied by reference TRBV7-2 and TRBJ1-2, is GAGVSQSPSNKVTEKGKDVELRCDPISGHTALYWYRQSLGQGLEFLIYFQGNSAPDKSGLPSDRFSAERTGGSVSTLTIQRTQQEDSAVYLCASSPPREIYGYTFGSGTRLTVV.

The CDR3 sequence is CASSYSGGSTEAFF. The CDR3 region has the DNA TGTGCCAGCAGTTACTCTGGGGGGTCTACTGAAGCTTTCTTT. The chain joins TRBV6-6 to TRBJ1-1; D possibly corresponds to TRBD1 (5 bases). The CDR3 has 14 residues. V lost 0 bases and J lost 5, with 10 bases in between. The V gene's germline CDR1 is MNHNY and CDR2 SVGAGI (reference sequence).

This chain joins TRBV29-1 and TRBJ2-3; the match to TRBD2 covers 8 bases. The V gene end was trimmed by 7 bases and the J gene end by 2 bases; junction bases not matched to a gene: 14. The CDR3 has 16 residues. CDR1 SQVTM and CDR2 ANQGSEA come from the germline V gene. CDR3: CSAPGPTSGSTDTQYF. CDR3 nucleotide sequence: TGCAGCGCCCCCGGCCCCACTAGCGGCTCCACAGATACGCAGTATTTT.

This chain joins TRBV6-6 and TRBJ2-7; D unresolved. V was pared by 6 bases and J by 6 bases, with 12 bases between. The CDR3 consists of 12 residues. Germline V CDR1 and CDR2: MNHNY, SVGAGI (reference sequence). For the CDR3, the DNA is TGTGCCAGCAGCATGGTCACGGGCGAGCAGTACTTC. It specifies CASSMVTGEQYF.

The rearrangement uses TRBV9 and TRBJ2-1; 11 bases map to TRBD2. V lost 3 bases and J lost 5; bases outside the gene matches: 4. Germline CDR1 and CDR2: SGDLS and YYNGEE. CDR3 size: 15 residues. The CDR3: CASSAGTSGHNEQFF. CDR3 nucleotide sequence: TGTGCCAGCAGCGCTGGGACTAGCGGCCACAATGAGCAGTTCTTC.

The rearrangement joins TRBV6-1 to TRBJ1-1, with unresolved D. CDR3 length: 15 residues. Per the germline V gene, CDR1 is MNHNS and CDR2 is SASEGT. Trimming took 6 bases from V and 1 from J, leaving 15 bases between them. CDR3 nucleotides: TGTGCCAGCAGAACGGAGGGCAGAAGGAACACTGAAGCTTTCTTT. Translating it yields CASRTEGRRNTEAFF.

The V call is TRBV5-4, the J call TRBJ2-3, with 10 nucleotides matching TRBD2. Trimming removed 4 bases from V and 5 bases from J; junction bases left unmatched: 7. Germline CDR1 is SGHNT and CDR2 is YYREEE (reference sequence). The CDR3 loop spans 15 amino acids. CDR3 DNA sequence: TGTGCCAGCAGCCTAAGCGGGAGGGCCCAAGATACGCAGTATTTT. Protein product: CASSLSGRAQDTQYF.

The chain recombines TRBV27 with TRBJ2-5; TRBD2 is a possible D gene (5 bases). The CDR3 loop spans 14 amino acids. Germline V gene data show CDR1 as MNHEY and CDR2 as SMNVEV (reference sequence). Trimming pared 5 bases from V and 2 bases from J, leaving 12 bases between. CDR3: CASSLTGVQETQYF. CDR3 sequence (DNA): TGTGCCAGCAGTCTGACCGGGGTTCAAGAGACCCAGTACTTC.

The rearrangement links TRBV5-1 to TRBJ2-5, with D tentatively TRBD2 (5 bases). CDR1 and CDR2 (germline): SGHRS, YFSETQ. The ends were cut back, 4 bases at V and 2 bases at J, with 9 bases in the middle. The CDR3 length is 13 residues. The CDR3 sequence is CASSREGQETQYF. The DNA for the CDR3 is TGCGCCAGCAGCCGGGAAGGGCAAGAGACCCAGTACTTC.

This clone appeared a single time. The chain is built from TRBV11-2 and TRBJ1-4, with D uncertain. This CDR3 has 16 amino acids. The V end lost 5 bases, the J end lost 2 bases, and 15 bases lay between the germline ends. Germline V lookup: CDR1 SGHAT, CDR2 FQNNGV. The CDR3, as DNA: TGTGCCAGCAGCCTATCTGGACTAACTACTAATGAAAAACTGTTTTTT. This sequence encodes CASSLSGLTTNEKLFF. The whole variable domain, remainder taken from reference TRBV11-2 and TRBJ1-4, is EAGVAQSPRYKIIEKRQSVAFWCNPISGHATLYWYQQILGQGPKLLIQFQNNGVVDDSQLPKDRFSAERLKGVDSTLKIQPAKLEDSAVYLCASSLSGLTTNEKLFFGSGTQLSVL.

This clone has more than one count but fewer than ten. The V gene is TRBV28, the J gene TRBJ1-5; perhaps TRBD1 as D (6 bases). CDR1 and CDR2 (germline): MDHEN, SYDVKM. The CDR3 is 15 residues long. V was shortened by 6 bases and J by 5 bases, with 17 bases between the two germline ends. The CDR3 DNA is TGTGCCAGCAGCCGGACAGTGGGGCAGGATCAGCCCCAGCATTTT. Translated, it gives CASSRTVGQDQPQHF. The complete variable domain, with remaining parts taken from reference TRBV28 and TRBJ1-5, reads DVKVTQSSRYLVKRTGEKVFLECVQDMDHENMFWYRQDPGLGLRLIYFSYDVKMKEKGDIPEGYSVSREKKERFSLILESASTNQTSMYLCASSRTVGQDQPQHFGDGTRLSIL.

The rearrangement links TRBV28 to TRBJ1-2; D is ambiguous. The CDR3 covers 11 residues. Germline V gene sequence: CDR1 MDHEN, CDR2 SYDVKM. V shed 6 bases and J shed 8 bases, with 10 bases lying between them. CDR3 sequence (DNA): TGTGCCAGCAGCGATTTCCGCGGCTACACCTTC. It yields the protein CASSDFRGYTF.

The chain links TRBV27 to TRBJ1-1; D is possibly TRBD1 (5 bases). CDR1 and CDR2 from the germline V gene are MNHEY and SMNVEV (reference sequence). This CDR3 region has 13 residues. Trimming took 6 bases from V and 1 from J, leaving 9 bases between them. The CDR3 sequence is CASSLGPNTEAFF. CDR3 sequence (DNA): TGTGCCAGCAGCCTGGGGCCGAACACTGAAGCTTTCTTT.

This clone appeared once. This chain connects TRBV14 to TRBJ2-1; D may match TRBD1 or TRBD2 (6 bases each). This CDR3 spans 16 amino acids. With 4 bases removed from V and 3 bases from J, the gap between germline ends came to 16 bases. CDR1 SGHDN and CDR2 FVKESK come from the germline V gene. The CDR3 DNA reads TGTGCCAGCAGCCCGATAGGGGGGTCCCTCTACAATGAGCAGTTCTTC. Protein sequence: CASSPIGGSLYNEQFF.

This chain links TRBV6-6 with TRBJ2-2; D is perhaps TRBD2 (5 bases). CDR3 length: 15 amino acids. Germline assignment: CDR1 MNHNY and CDR2 SVGAGI (reference sequence). V lost 6 bases, J lost 5 bases, and 16 bases lay in between. The chain's CDR3 is CASRITRDLTGELFF. The CDR3, as DNA: TGTGCCAGCAGGATCACTAGGGATCTTACCGGGGAGCTGTTTTTT.

The chain employs TRBV2 and TRBJ2-7; 7 nucleotides agree with TRBD1. The CDR3 length is 12 residues. CDR1 is SNHLY, CDR2 FYNNEI, per germline. J lost 2 bases, V lost 8 bases, and 3 bases had no gene match. The CDR3 region is CASDRVTYEQYF. The CDR3 DNA is TGTGCCAGCGACAGGGTGACCTACGAGCAGTACTTC. The full variable domain, its missing parts supplied by reference TRBV2 and TRBJ2-7, is EPEVTQTPSHQVTQMGQEVILRCVPISNHLYFYWYRQILGQKVEFLVSFYNNEISEKSEIFDDQFSVERPDGSNFTLKIRSTKLEDSAMYFCASDRVTYEQYFGPGTRLTVT.